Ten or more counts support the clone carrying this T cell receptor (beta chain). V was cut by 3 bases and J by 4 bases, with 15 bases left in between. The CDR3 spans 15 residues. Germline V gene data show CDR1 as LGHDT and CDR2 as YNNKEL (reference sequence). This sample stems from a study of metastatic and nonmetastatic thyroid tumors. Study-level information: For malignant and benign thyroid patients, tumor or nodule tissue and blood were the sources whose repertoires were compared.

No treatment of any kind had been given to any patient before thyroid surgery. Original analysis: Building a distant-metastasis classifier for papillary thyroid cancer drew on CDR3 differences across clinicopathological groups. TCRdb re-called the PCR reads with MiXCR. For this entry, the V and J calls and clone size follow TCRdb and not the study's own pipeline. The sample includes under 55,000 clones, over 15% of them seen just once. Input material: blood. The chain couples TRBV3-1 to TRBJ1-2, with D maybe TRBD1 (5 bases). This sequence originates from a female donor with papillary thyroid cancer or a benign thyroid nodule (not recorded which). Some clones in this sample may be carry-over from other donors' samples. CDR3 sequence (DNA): TGTGCCAGCAGCCAGGCCTCCGGGACGGCCTATGGCTACACCTTC. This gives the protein CASSQASGTAYGYTF.